A single sample is the source of the 26 T cell receptor beta chains below, sequenced in a study of blood T cell repertoires in COVID-19. The protocol was immunoSEQ multiplex PCR, while the TCRdb copy is restricted to in-frame clones and leaves out a portion. The sample consists of under 200,000 clones, around 82% of them appearing once. Sequenced sample: peripheral blood. Source of these receptors: a man between 65 and 80 years old with active or convalescent COVID-19.

This clone was observed once. The J gene is TRBJ2-2, the V gene TRBV11-3; a weak D match, TRBD2 (5 bases). CDR3 size: 15 residues. V was trimmed by 3 bases and J by 5 bases, leaving 13 bases between them. The V gene's germline CDR1 is SGHNT and CDR2 YENEEA. CDR3 DNA sequence: TGTGCCAGCAGCTTTCCTCTCCAGCGGACCGGGGAGCTGTTTTTT. This gives the protein CASSFPLQRTGELFF.

The chain links TRBV11-2 to TRBJ2-3; no reliable D call. V was pared by 0 bases and J by 0 bases, with 4 bases between. The CDR3 spans 14 residues. Germline V gene lookup returns CDR1 SGHAT and CDR2 FQNNGV. CDR3 DNA sequence: TGTGCCAGCAGCTTAGACAGGAGCACAGATACGCAGTATTTT. Translating it yields CASSLDRSTDTQYF.

This clone was detected a few times. The CDR3 coding sequence is TGTGCCAGCAGTTTATCCCCCTGGACAGGGCTGTACTATGGCTACACCTTC. It encodes CASSLSPWTGLYYGYTF. The gene calls are TRBV28 and TRBJ1-2; 8 nucleotides agree with TRBD1. This CDR3 has 17 residues. The germline V gene encodes CDR1 MDHEN and CDR2 SYDVKM. With 1 base clipped from V and 3 bases from J, the junction kept 10 bases outside the gene matches.

This chain joins TRBV11-2 and TRBJ2-1; 8 nucleotides match TRBD1. The CDR3 has 16 residues. CDR1 SGHAT and CDR2 FQNNGV come from the germline V gene. V lost 6 bases and J lost 6; bases outside the gene matches: 13. CDR3 bases: TGTGCCAGCAGGACCTGGCTTGGACAGGGATTCAATGAGCAGTTCTTC. Translation gives CASRTWLGQGFNEQFF. The entire variable domain, with the rest obtained from reference TRBV11-2 and TRBJ2-1, is as follows: EAGVAQSPRYKIIEKRQSVAFWCNPISGHATLYWYQQILGQGPKLLIQFQNNGVVDDSQLPKDRFSAERLKGVDSTLKIQPAKLEDSAVYLCASRTWLGQGFNEQFFGPGTRLTVL.

This rearrangement joins TRBV7-8 to TRBJ1-2, with D perhaps TRBD1 (5 bases). The CDR3 is 15 residues long. The V and J ends lost 5 bases and 4 bases respectively, with 17 bases between them. Germline-derived CDR1 and CDR2 are SGHVS and FQNEAQ. Written as DNA, the CDR3 is TGTGCCAGCAGCCCCGGTCAGGGTGCGTTCTATGGCTACACCTTC. It codes for CASSPGQGAFYGYTF.

The chain employs TRBV7-2 and TRBJ1-5, with TRBD1 matching 7 bases. The length of the CDR3 is 15 residues. Trimming at V came to 5 bases and at J to 2 bases, leaving 6 bases not matched to a gene. The germline CDR1 and CDR2 sequences are SGHTA and FQGNSA. The CDR3 loop is CASSDRVRGNQPQHF. CDR3 coding DNA: TGTGCCAGCAGCGACAGGGTCCGGGGCAATCAGCCCCAGCATTTT.

The chain employs TRBV5-1 and TRBJ2-1, with 7 bases identical to TRBD1. The CDR3 runs to 14 residues. CDR1 and CDR2 from the germline V gene are SGHRS and YFSETQ. J gave up 8 bases and V 4 bases, and 9 bases lay outside the gene matches. CDR3 region: CASSPGTVSHEQFF. CDR3 DNA sequence: TGCGCCAGCAGCCCCGGGACAGTGTCGCATGAGCAGTTCTTC.

This clone has just one count. This chain joins TRBV6-5 and TRBJ2-5; D is uncertain. The CDR3 spans 12 residues. Germline assignment: CDR1 MNHEY and CDR2 SVGAGI. Deletions cut 5 bases from V and 0 bases from J, with 4 bases between. The CDR3 sequence is CASSPYQETQYF. CDR3 DNA: TGTGCCAGCAGTCCATACCAAGAGACCCAGTACTTC.

About this clone: The germline gene is not matched at one end of the junction; a read error may be the cause. The CDR3 DNA follows: TGTGCCAGCAGCCCGACAGGAAGTTCAGTTCACTTC. Protein: CASSPTGSSVHF. The chain recombines TRBV28 with TRBJ2-5; tentative D call: TRBD1 (6 bases). Germline CDR1 reads MDHEN; CDR2 reads SYDVKM. The CDR3 length is 12 residues.

J is TRBJ2-1 and V is TRBV4-2; tentative D call: TRBD1 (6 bases). Trimming took off 3 bases at V and 0 bases at J, with 12 bases between the two ends. This CDR3 has 16 amino acids. Germline values: CDR1 LGHNA, CDR2 YNFKEQ. CDR3 sequence reads: CASSHLGQSSYNEQFF. The CDR3 bases are TGTGCCAGCAGCCACCTTGGACAGAGCTCCTACAATGAGCAGTTCTTC.

The chain uses TRBV2 and TRBJ1-5, with 7 bases fitting TRBD1. This CDR3 contains 14 residues. J was trimmed by 5 bases and V by 4 bases; bases with no gene match: 5. The germline gives CDR1 SNHLY, CDR2 FYNNEI. DNA of the CDR3: TGTGCCAGCAGTGCAGGGACAGCGGATCAGCCCCAGCATTTT. Protein product: CASSAGTADQPQHF.

This clone appeared a single time. This sequence joins TRBV18 and TRBJ1-5, with 7 bases matching TRBD1. With V trimmed by 5 bases and J by 0 bases, 7 bases remained unmatched. Germline V gene lookup returns CDR1 KGHSH and CDR2 LQKENI. The CDR3 spans 16 residues. CDR3 coding DNA: TGTGCCAGCTCAGCCGACAGGGCACATAGCAATCAGCCCCAGCATTTT. It specifies CASSADRAHSNQPQHF.

The genes are TRBV7-9 and TRBJ1-1, with D unclear. The V gene's germline CDR1 is SEHNR and CDR2 FQNEAQ (reference sequence). This CDR3 has 13 residues. Trimming removed 7 bases from V and 4 bases from J, with 13 bases in between. CDR3 loop: CASTRGSSTEAFF. The CDR3 DNA reads as TGTGCCAGCACCCGGGGTTCCAGCACTGAAGCTTTCTTT.

V usage is TRBV7-2 and J usage is TRBJ1-2; 9 nucleotides agree with TRBD1. With V trimmed by 3 bases and J by 2 bases, 10 bases remained unmatched. The CDR3 extends over 17 amino acids. Per the germline V gene, CDR1 is SGHTA and CDR2 is FQGNSA. CDR3 residues: CASSLFPPGQGNYGYTF. The CDR3 DNA reads TGTGCCAGCAGCTTGTTTCCACCGGGACAGGGCAACTATGGCTACACCTTC.

The chain employs TRBV5-4 and TRBJ1-1; the D gene is possibly TRBD1 (6 bases). V was shortened by 4 bases and J by 1 base, with 8 bases between the two germline ends. Germline CDR1 reads SGHNT; CDR2 reads YYREEE (reference sequence). This CDR3 has 13 residues. CDR3 residues: CASSVRGNTEAFF. For the CDR3, the DNA is TGTGCCAGCAGCGTCAGGGGGAACACTGAAGCTTTCTTT.

The rearrangement uses TRBV3-1 (or the pseudogene TRBV3-2) and TRBJ2-7, with D possibly TRBD2 on 5 matching bases. The CDR3 length is 16 residues. Trimming removed 1 base from V and 4 bases from J, with 17 bases in between. Per the germline V gene, CDR1 is LGHDT and CDR2 is YNNKEL (reference sequence). DNA for the CDR3: TGTGCCAGCAGCCAAGGGGTTTGGGGTTCGGGGTACGAGCAGTACTTC. It translates to CASSQGVWGSGYEQYF.

The CDR3 spells CASSGRAGGPSTDTQYF. CDR3 in DNA: TGCGCCAGCAGCGGCCGAGCGGGCGGACCTAGCACAGATACGCAGTATTTT. This chain links TRBV5-1 with TRBJ2-3; a possible D gene is TRBD2 (6 bases). The CDR3 totals 17 residues. The germline V gene encodes CDR1 SGHRS and CDR2 YFSETQ. Trimming pared 4 bases from V and 0 bases from J, leaving 18 bases between.

With respect to this clone: One junction end disagrees with the germline gene, perhaps due to a read error. The rearrangement uses TRBV3-1 (or the pseudogene TRBV3-2) and TRBJ1-2, with D perhaps matching TRBD1 (5 bases). Germline V gives CDR1 LGHDT, CDR2 YNNKEL (reference sequence). The CDR3 covers 13 residues. CDR3 sequence reads: CASRPSVIGAATF. The CDR3 nucleotides are TGTGCCAGCAGGCCCTCCGTGATAGGGGCCGCTACATTC.

This chain uses TRBV27 with TRBJ2-7, with D tentatively TRBD2 (5 bases). V was clipped by 7 bases and J by 2 bases, with 21 bases between them. Germline V gives CDR1 MNHEY, CDR2 SMNVEV (reference sequence). The CDR3 covers 16 residues. The CDR3 spells CASTSTVSGVAYEQYF. The CDR3 DNA reads TGTGCCAGCACATCAACCGTAAGCGGTGTTGCCTACGAGCAGTACTTC.

In this sample, this clone turned up a few times. The rearrangement links TRBV4-3 to TRBJ2-6, with 7 bases aligning to TRBD2. The CDR3 consists of 19 residues. Germline loops: CDR1 LGHNA, CDR2 YSLEER. Unmatched junction bases numbered 8, after V lost 0 bases and J lost 0 bases. The CDR3, as DNA: TGCGCCAGCAGCCAAGATCCCGGACTAGGCCTCTCTGGGGCCAACGTCCTGACTTTC. Translation: CASSQDPGLGLSGANVLTF.

The chain is built from TRBV28 and TRBJ1-4, with D uncertain. In germline, CDR1 is MDHEN, CDR2 SYDVKM. The CDR3 runs 15 residues. Trimming removed 6 bases from V and 8 bases from J, with 19 bases in between. CDR3 amino acids: CASSSADRSGEKLFF. The CDR3 DNA reads TGTGCCAGCAGCTCCGCGGACCGGAGCGGAGAAAAACTGTTTTTT.

CDR3 residues: CASSPYRGVDTQYF. The CDR3 DNA sequence: TGTGCCAGCAGCCCCTACCGGGGGGTTGATACGCAGTATTTT. This chain joins TRBV3-1 (or the pseudogene TRBV3-2) and TRBJ2-3; 7 bases agree with TRBD2. The CDR3 runs 14 residues. Germline values: CDR1 LGHDT, CDR2 YNNKEL (reference sequence). The V segment lost 4 bases and the J segment 6 bases; nucleotides outside the gene matches: 7.

J is TRBJ2-7 and V is TRBV29-1, with 7 bases fitting TRBD1. Trimming cost V 7 bases and J 0 bases; bases outside gene matches: 6. Germline loops: CDR1 SQVTM, CDR2 ANQGSEA. The CDR3 has 13 residues. CDR3 DNA: TGCAGCGCCGCGACAGGGAGCTCCTACGAGCAGTACTTC. It codes for CSAATGSSYEQYF.

The chain couples TRBV19 to TRBJ1-1; the match to TRBD1 covers 8 bases. The V segment lost 6 bases and the J segment 1 base; nucleotides outside the gene matches: 1. The CDR3 runs 13 residues. Germline loops: CDR1 LNHDA, CDR2 SQIVND (reference sequence). CDR3 nucleotides: TGTGCCAGTAGCGGACAGGGGAACACTGAAGCTTTCTTT. Its protein product is CASSGQGNTEAFF.

The chain is built from TRBV4-3 and TRBJ2-6; D is uncertain. The CDR3 is made up of 17 amino acids. The germline V gene encodes CDR1 LGHNA and CDR2 YSLEER. The germline V and J ends were trimmed by 3 bases and 1 base, with 13 bases remaining between them. The CDR3 region has the DNA TGCGCCAGCAGCCATATCCGAGGTCAGTCTGGGGCCAACGTCCTGACTTTC. Amino acid sequence: CASSHIRGQSGANVLTF.

In its sample, this clone was seen a few times. The chain links TRBV29-1 to TRBJ2-5; weak D call: TRBD1 (5 bases). Germline-derived CDR1 and CDR2 are SQVTM and ANQGSEA. The CDR3 covers 19 residues. V shed 4 bases and J shed 2 bases, with 29 bases lying between them. This CDR3 reads CSVVGQVDKGKGPQETQYF. The CDR3 coding sequence is TGCAGCGTTGTTGGGCAGGTGGACAAGGGGAAGGGGCCGCAAGAGACCCAGTACTTC. Full variable domain (remainder filled in from reference TRBV29-1 and TRBJ2-5): SAVISQKPSRDICQRGTSLTIQCQVDSQVTMMFWYRQQPGQSLTLIATANQGSEATYESGFVIDKFPISRPNLTFSTLTVSNMSPEDSSIYLCSVVGQVDKGKGPQETQYFGPGTRLLVL.